Each of the 21 T cell receptor beta chains below was sequenced from the same sample in a study of T cell responses to AZD1222 COVID-19 vaccine. The protocol was immunoSEQ multiplex PCR, while the TCRdb copy is restricted to in-frame clones and leaves out a portion. The sample yields about 150,000 clones, approximately 90% seen once. The material was peripheral blood, obtained on day 0 of MenACWY control vaccination. These receptors all come from an adult in good health.

The chain joins TRBV3-1 (or the pseudogene TRBV3-2) to TRBJ1-3; TRBD1 matches 7 bases. From germline, CDR1 is LGHDT and CDR2 YNNKEL (reference sequence). The CDR3 loop spans 15 amino acids. Trimming at V came to 5 bases and at J to 2 bases, leaving 6 bases not matched to a gene. The CDR3 here is CASSIPQGAGNTIYF. For the CDR3, the DNA is TGTGCCAGCAGCATACCCCAGGGGGCTGGAAACACCATATATTTT.

The CDR3 DNA follows: TGTGCCAGCAGCTTACCTAGGGGCCAGAATGAAAAACTGTTTTTT. This sequence encodes CASSLPRGQNEKLFF. The chain carries TRBV7-2 and TRBJ1-4, with a possible D match to TRBD1 (5 bases). V was trimmed by 2 bases and J by 5 bases, leaving 12 bases between them. The CDR3 has 15 residues. The germline V gene has CDR1 SGHTA and CDR2 FQGNSA.

The chain carries TRBV4-1 and TRBJ1-1; no firm D call. The CDR3 consists of 16 residues. Trimming removed 0 bases from V and 0 bases from J, with 11 bases in between. Germline V gene data show CDR1 as MGHRA and CDR2 as YSYEKL. The CDR3 nucleotides are TGCGCCAGCAGCCAAGAATTGAGAGTCATGAACACTGAAGCTTTCTTT. It encodes CASSQELRVMNTEAFF.

The chain joins TRBV5-1 to TRBJ2-1; TRBD2 agrees at 13 bases. This CDR3 has 14 amino acids. Germline V gene sequence: CDR1 SGHRS, CDR2 YFSETQ. Losses at the gene ends were 4 bases for V and 5 bases for J; bases not matched to a gene: 0. The CDR3 coding sequence is TGCGCCAGCAGCGGGACTAGCGGGAACAATGAGCAGTTCTTC. Amino acid sequence: CASSGTSGNNEQFF.

The rearrangement joins TRBV19 to TRBJ1-1; TRBD1 is a possible D gene (5 bases). The V and J ends lost 5 bases and 7 bases respectively, with 20 bases between them. Per germline, CDR1 LNHDA and CDR2 SQIVND (reference sequence). The CDR3 has 15 residues. Here the CDR3 DNA reads TGTGCCAGTAGTGCTTCCGGGACCGGCATAGTTGAAGCTTTCTTT. The encoded protein is CASSASGTGIVEAFF.

The CDR3 sequence: CASSGGNTEAFF. Written as DNA, the CDR3 is TGTGCCAGCAGTGGGGGGAACACTGAAGCTTTCTTT. The chain recombines TRBV25-1 with TRBJ1-1; no definite D call. Trimming stripped 4 bases from V and 1 base from J, with 4 bases between. This CDR3 contains 12 residues. CDR1 and CDR2 (germline): MGHDK, SYGVNS.

This rearrangement joins TRBV30 to TRBJ1-1; the D gene is possibly TRBD1 (5 bases). This CDR3 region has 12 residues. Germline CDR1 GTSNPN, CDR2 SVGIG (reference sequence). Trimming shortened V by 3 bases and J by 11 bases, and 16 bases separated the two germline ends. The CDR3 DNA is TGTGCCTGGAGCCCAGGGCGAGATGGGGCTTTCTTT. Protein: CAWSPGRDGAFF.

The rearrangement uses TRBV6-6 and TRBJ2-1; 7 positions agree with TRBD2. The V gene end was trimmed by 7 bases and the J gene end by 6 bases; junction bases not matched to a gene: 12. Germline values: CDR1 MNHNY, CDR2 SVGAGI (reference sequence). This CDR3 region has 15 residues. The chain's CDR3 is CASNPTYLAGNEQFF. As DNA, the CDR3 is TGTGCCAGCAACCCCACTTACTTAGCGGGCAATGAGCAGTTCTTC.

The V call is TRBV3-1 (or the pseudogene TRBV3-2), the J call TRBJ2-1; D possibly corresponds to TRBD2 (5 bases). The length of the CDR3 is 14 residues. Trimming removed 3 bases at V and 9 bases at J, with 15 bases between. Germline assignment: CDR1 LGHDT and CDR2 YNNKEL (reference sequence). The CDR3 DNA reads TGTGCCAGCAGCCACTCGGGGAATAAGGGTGAGCAGTTCTTC. It is translated as CASSHSGNKGEQFF.

The V and J genes are TRBV7-9 and TRBJ1-2; 7 bases map to TRBD1. With 4 bases clipped from V and 2 bases from J, the junction kept 4 bases outside the gene matches. Germline V gives CDR1 SEHNR, CDR2 FQNEAQ (reference sequence). The CDR3 is 14 amino acids. CDR3 sequence: CASSSQGGNYGYTF. DNA of the CDR3: TGTGCCAGCAGCTCTCAGGGGGGGAACTATGGCTACACCTTC. The full variable domain, rest sourced from reference TRBV7-9 and TRBJ1-2, is DTGVSQNPRHKITKRGQNVTFRCDPISEHNRLYWYRQTLGQGPEFLTYFQNEAQLEKSRLLSDRFSAERPKGSFSTLEIQRTEQGDSAMYLCASSSQGGNYGYTFGSGTRLTVV.

The V call is TRBV3-1 (or the pseudogene TRBV3-2), the J call TRBJ2-3, with 10 bases aligning to TRBD2. Germline loops: CDR1 LGHDT, CDR2 YNNKEL (reference sequence). This CDR3 has 14 residues. J was trimmed by 5 bases and V by 6 bases; bases with no gene match: 5. This CDR3 is CASRTSGPGDTQYF. CDR3 sequence (DNA): TGTGCCAGCAGGACTAGCGGGCCTGGAGATACGCAGTATTTT.

The rearrangement links TRBV10-2 to TRBJ1-5, with D uncertain. The germline CDR1 and CDR2 sequences are WSHSY and SAAADI. V lost 7 bases and J 8 bases, leaving 21 bases between the germline ends. The CDR3 length is 15 residues. CDR3 bases: TGCGCCAGCAAATCGGTAGGGTTCCCAGAAGAGCCCCAGCATTTT. As protein: CASKSVGFPEEPQHF.

This clone occurred once. This chain uses TRBV4-3 with TRBJ2-5, with TRBD2 identical over 15 bases. Looked up from germline, CDR1 is LGHNA and CDR2 is YSLEER. This CDR3 is 18 amino acids long. After removal of 1 base from V and 5 bases from J, the junction contained 8 bases not matched to a gene. This chain's CDR3 is CASSQVLGTSGRWETQYF. DNA for the CDR3: TGCGCCAGCAGCCAAGTATTAGGGACTAGCGGGAGGTGGGAGACCCAGTACTTC.

This chain links TRBV4-1 with TRBJ1-2, with TRBD1 matching 9 bases. The ends lost 2 bases at V and 7 bases at J; junction bases unmatched: 2. CDR1 and CDR2 (germline): MGHRA, YSYEKL. This CDR3 is 13 amino acids long. The CDR3 DNA reads as TGCGCCAGCAGCCAACCGACAGGGGGTGGCTACACCTTC. The encoded protein is CASSQPTGGGYTF.

The chain uses TRBV3-1 (or the pseudogene TRBV3-2) and TRBJ1-6, with D perhaps matching TRBD1 (5 bases). The V end was cut by 8 bases, the J end by 7 bases, with 9 bases between. The CDR3 runs 12 residues. Germline V gives CDR1 LGHDT, CDR2 YNNKEL (reference sequence). DNA of the CDR3: TGTGCCAGCGCAGGGAGAAATTCACCCCTCCACTTT. It specifies CASAGRNSPLHF.

The chain combines TRBV19 with TRBJ1-2, with D unclear. CDR3 size: 14 residues. V lost 3 bases, J lost 7 bases, and 15 bases lay in between. CDR1 and CDR2 from the germline V gene are LNHDA and SQIVND (reference sequence). The CDR3 bases are TGTGCCAGTAGTATTGGCAGAATCCCTCCTGGCTACACCTTC. Its protein is CASSIGRIPPGYTF.

CDR3 protein: CASSQGGTQGFDYGYTF. The CDR3 nucleotides read TGCGCCAGCAGCCAAGGGGGGACACAGGGTTTTGACTATGGCTACACCTTC. The chain uses TRBV4-3 and TRBJ1-2; D is possibly TRBD1 (6 bases). The V end lost 1 base, the J end lost 3 bases, and 18 bases lay between the germline ends. This CDR3 spans 17 amino acids. Germline loops: CDR1 LGHNA, CDR2 YSLEER.

This clone was observed a single time. The V call is TRBV19, the J call TRBJ2-7, with D possibly TRBD1 on 6 matching bases. The germline CDR1 and CDR2 sequences are LNHDA and SQIVND (reference sequence). CDR3 length: 13 amino acids. V lost 5 bases and J 3 bases, leaving 11 bases between the germline ends. The CDR3 DNA reads as TGTGCCAGTAGTCTGGACAGTCTCTACGAGCAGTACTTC. Its protein product is CASSLDSLYEQYF.

This chain links TRBV5-6 with TRBJ2-3, with TRBD2 matching 11 bases. V lost 0 bases and J lost 5; bases outside the gene matches: 5. The V gene's germline CDR1 is SGHDT and CDR2 YYEEEE. The CDR3 consists of 16 residues. CDR3 protein: CASSLAPSGRRDTQYF. In DNA, the CDR3 is TGTGCCAGCAGCTTGGCGCCTAGCGGGAGGCGAGATACGCAGTATTTT.

The chain combines TRBV11-1 with TRBJ2-5; 11 bases agree with TRBD2. The CDR3 contains 16 residues. Germline CDR1 reads SGHAT; CDR2 reads FQDESV (reference sequence). V lost 4 bases to trimming and J lost 1 base; unmatched junction nucleotides: 5. CDR3 bases: TGTGCCAGCAGCTCGGGACTAGCGGAAAGCCAAGAGACCCAGTACTTC. Translation: CASSSGLAESQETQYF.

This sequence joins TRBV5-4 and TRBJ2-3; the D is unclear. Germline V gene sequence: CDR1 SGHNT, CDR2 YYREEE (reference sequence). Trimming left V 2 bases short and J 0 bases short, with 13 bases between. This CDR3 is built from 16 residues. The CDR3 reads CASSLKADGSTDTQYF. The CDR3 DNA follows: TGTGCCAGCAGCTTAAAAGCAGACGGTAGCACAGATACGCAGTATTTT. Using reference TRBV5-4 and TRBJ2-3 for the parts outside the CDR3, the full variable domain is ETGVTQSPTHLIKTRGQQVTLRCSSQSGHNTVSWYQQALGQGPQFIFQYYREEENGRGNFPPRFSGLQFPNYSSELNVNALELDDSALYLCASSLKADGSTDTQYFGPGTRLTVL.